The 6 T cell receptor beta chains below come from one sample, sequenced in a study of CD8+ T cells in alopecia areata. In each case, RNA was isolated and then reverse transcribed into cDNA as the sequencing template. Data came from immunoSEQ multiplex PCR; TCRdb stores just in-frame clones and leaves some out. There are 150,000 or so clones in the sample; around 54% occur only once, and 4% to 5.5% lies in the top ten. Sequencing was carried out using CD4+ T cells sorted from blood. Receptor source: a human donor in good health.

The rearrangement uses TRBV6-6 and TRBJ1-6, with D uncertain. CDR3 length equals 13 residues. Trimming removed 2 bases from V and 9 bases from J, with 8 bases in between. The germline V gene has CDR1 MNHNY and CDR2 SVGAGI (reference sequence). CDR3 sequence: CASSYKGGSPLHF. The CDR3 coding sequence is TGTGCCAGCAGTTACAAAGGAGGTTCACCCCTCCACTTT.

The chain links TRBV4-2 to TRBJ2-3; 7 bases agree with TRBD2. Germline V gene data show CDR1 as LGHNA and CDR2 as YNFKEQ. V dropped 0 bases and J dropped 5; count of bases not matched to a gene: 2. The CDR3 sequence is 14 residues long. The CDR3 DNA is TGTGCCAGCAGCCAAGATATAGCGGGAGATACGCAGTATTTT. Its translation: CASSQDIAGDTQYF.

This clone was detected once. V usage is TRBV15 and J usage is TRBJ2-7; perhaps TRBD2 as D (5 bases). The V gene's germline CDR1 is LNHNV and CDR2 YYDKDF (reference sequence). The CDR3 contains 14 residues. Trimming left V 0 bases short and J 0 bases short, with 6 bases between. The CDR3 sequence: CATSRDRGSYEQYF. CDR3 nucleotides: TGTGCCACCAGCAGAGATCGGGGCTCCTACGAGCAGTACTTC.

This clone was recorded a few times. V and J are TRBV9 and TRBJ2-2; D tentatively reads TRBD1 or TRBD2 (6 bases each). V lost 3 bases and J lost 5, with 14 bases in between. Germline V gives CDR1 SGDLS, CDR2 YYNGEE. This CDR3 spans 15 amino acids. The DNA for the CDR3 is TGTGCCAGCAGCGGATCTCAGGGGAGGACCGGGGAGCTGTTTTTT. This codes for CASSGSQGRTGELFF.

This clone turned up a few times. The chain recombines TRBV4-1 with TRBJ2-1, with D perhaps given as TRBD1 or TRBD2 (5 bases each). CDR1 is MGHRA and CDR2 is YSYEKL in the germline V gene. The CDR3 has 18 amino acids. V lost 8 bases, J lost 0 bases, and 23 bases lay in between. CDR3 sequence: CASRRGLVGPSSYNEQFF. The CDR3 bases are TGCGCCAGCCGACGGGGCCTCGTCGGGCCGAGCTCCTACAATGAGCAGTTCTTC.

J is TRBJ2-3 and V is TRBV14; D is unclear. The V gene lost 0 bases and the J gene lost 7 bases, with 14 bases spanning the gap. In germline, CDR1 is SGHDN, CDR2 FVKESK. The CDR3 is 15 amino acids. The DNA of the CDR3 is TGTGCCAGCAGCCAAGAAGGGCGTAGCCCAAATACGCAGTATTTT. Translating it yields CASSQEGRSPNTQYF.